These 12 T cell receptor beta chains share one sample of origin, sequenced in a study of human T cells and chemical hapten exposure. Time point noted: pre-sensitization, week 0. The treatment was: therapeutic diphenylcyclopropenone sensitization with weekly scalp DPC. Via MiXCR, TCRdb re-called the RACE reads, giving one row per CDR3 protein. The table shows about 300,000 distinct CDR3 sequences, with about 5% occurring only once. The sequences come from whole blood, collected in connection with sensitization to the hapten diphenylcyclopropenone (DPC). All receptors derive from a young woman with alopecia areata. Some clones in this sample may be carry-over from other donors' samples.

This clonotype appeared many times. The CDR3 spells CASNRDRGRYEQYF. DNA for the CDR3: TGTGCCAGCAACCGGGACAGGGGAAGGTACGAGCAGTACTTC. The chain uses TRBV6-1 and TRBJ2-7, with 10 bases identical to TRBD1. The CDR3 covers 14 residues. The V gene's germline CDR1 is MNHNS and CDR2 SASEGT. With 7 bases clipped from V and 4 bases from J, the junction kept 7 bases outside the gene matches.

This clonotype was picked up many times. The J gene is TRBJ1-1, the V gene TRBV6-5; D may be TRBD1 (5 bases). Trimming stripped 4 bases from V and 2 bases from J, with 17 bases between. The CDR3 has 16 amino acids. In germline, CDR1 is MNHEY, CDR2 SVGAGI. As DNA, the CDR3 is TGTGCCAGCAGTTGGGGGGGTACAACCACCAACACTGAAGCTTTCTTT. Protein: CASSWGGTTTNTEAFF.

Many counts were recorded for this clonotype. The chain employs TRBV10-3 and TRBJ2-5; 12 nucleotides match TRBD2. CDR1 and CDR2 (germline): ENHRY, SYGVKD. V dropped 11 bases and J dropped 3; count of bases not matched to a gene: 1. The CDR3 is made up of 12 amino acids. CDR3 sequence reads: CASSGGEETQYF. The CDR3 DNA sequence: TGTGCCTCTAGCGGGGGGGAAGAGACCCAGTACTTC.

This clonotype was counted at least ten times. The CDR3 DNA is TGTGCCACCATGGCGCCGGGACGGCTTTACAATGAGCAGTTCTTC. It yields the protein CATMAPGRLYNEQFF. The gene calls are TRBV24-1 and TRBJ2-1, with D perhaps assigned TRBD1 or TRBD2 (5 bases each). Germline V gene sequence: CDR1 KGHDR, CDR2 SFDVKD. V was shortened by 8 bases and J by 4 bases, with 17 bases between the two germline ends. CDR3 length: 15 residues.

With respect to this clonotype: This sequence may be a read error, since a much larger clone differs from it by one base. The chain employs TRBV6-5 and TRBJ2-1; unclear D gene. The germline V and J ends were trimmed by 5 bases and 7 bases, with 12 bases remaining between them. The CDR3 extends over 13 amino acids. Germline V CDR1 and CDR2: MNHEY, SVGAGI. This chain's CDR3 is CASSTLRLNEQFF. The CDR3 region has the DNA TGTGCCAGCAGTACCCTCCGACTGAATGAGCAGTTCTTC.

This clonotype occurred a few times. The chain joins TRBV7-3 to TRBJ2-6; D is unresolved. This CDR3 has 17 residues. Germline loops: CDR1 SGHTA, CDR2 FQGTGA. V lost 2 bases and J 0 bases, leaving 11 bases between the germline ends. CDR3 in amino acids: CASSLFPAYSGANVLTF. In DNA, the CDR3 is TGTGCCAGCAGCTTATTCCCAGCCTACTCTGGGGCCAACGTCCTGACTTTC. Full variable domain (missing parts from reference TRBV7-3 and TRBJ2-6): GAGVSQTPSNKVTEKGKYVELRCDPISGHTALYWYRQSLGQGPEFLIYFQGTGAADDSGLPNDRFFAVRPEGSVSTLKIQRTERGDSAVYLCASSLFPAYSGANVLTFGAGSRLTVL.

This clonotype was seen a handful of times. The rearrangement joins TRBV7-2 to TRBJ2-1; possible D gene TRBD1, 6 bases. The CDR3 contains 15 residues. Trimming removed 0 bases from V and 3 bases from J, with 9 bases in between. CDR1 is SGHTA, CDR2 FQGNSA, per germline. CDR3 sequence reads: CASSLAGTFYNEQFF. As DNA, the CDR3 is TGTGCCAGCAGCTTAGCGGGGACATTCTACAATGAGCAGTTCTTC.

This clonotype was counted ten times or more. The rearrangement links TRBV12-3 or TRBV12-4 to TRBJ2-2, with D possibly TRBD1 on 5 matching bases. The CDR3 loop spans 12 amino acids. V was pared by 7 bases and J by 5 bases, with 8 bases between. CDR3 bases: TGTGCCAGCACCAAGGGGACCGGGGAGCTGTTTTTT. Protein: CASTKGTGELFF.

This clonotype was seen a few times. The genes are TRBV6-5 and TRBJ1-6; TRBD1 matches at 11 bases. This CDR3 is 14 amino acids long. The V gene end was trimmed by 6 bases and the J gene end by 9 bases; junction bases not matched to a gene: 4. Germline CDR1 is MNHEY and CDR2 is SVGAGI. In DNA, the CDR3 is TGTGCCAGCAGCAAGGGACAGGGGGGTTCACCCCTCCACTTT. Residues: CASSKGQGGSPLHF.

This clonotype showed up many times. The CDR3 loop is CASSLAGWNFNEKLFF. CDR3 coding DNA: TGTGCCAGCAGCTTGGCAGGGTGGAATTTCAATGAAAAACTGTTTTTT. The chain uses TRBV5-6 and TRBJ1-4, with TRBD1 as a possible D gene (5 bases). The length of the CDR3 is 16 residues. The germline V gene has CDR1 SGHDT and CDR2 YYEEEE. Trimming shortened V by 0 bases and J by 5 bases, and 14 bases separated the two germline ends. Based on the CDR3 plus reference TRBV5-6 and TRBJ1-4, the full variable domain is DAGVTQSPTHLIKTRGQQVTLRCSPKSGHDTVSWYQQALGQGPQFIFQYYEEEERQRGNFPDRFSGHQFPNYSSELNVNALLLGDSALYLCASSLAGWNFNEKLFFGSGTQLSVL.

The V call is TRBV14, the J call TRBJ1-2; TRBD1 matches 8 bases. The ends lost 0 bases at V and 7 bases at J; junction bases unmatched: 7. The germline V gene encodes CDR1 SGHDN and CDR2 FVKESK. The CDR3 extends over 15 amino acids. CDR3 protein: CASSQESPGGLGYTF. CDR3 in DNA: TGTGCCAGCAGCCAAGAATCCCCAGGGGGCCTTGGCTACACCTTC.

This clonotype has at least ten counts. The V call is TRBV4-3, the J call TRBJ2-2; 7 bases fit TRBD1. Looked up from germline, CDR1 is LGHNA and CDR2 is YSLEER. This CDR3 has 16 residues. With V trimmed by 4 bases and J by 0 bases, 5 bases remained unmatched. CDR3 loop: CASSPQGTANTGELFF. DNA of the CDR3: TGCGCCAGCAGCCCTCAAGGGACAGCGAACACCGGGGAGCTGTTTTTT.